This T cell receptor (beta chain) was recovered during a study of T-cell reconstitution after alpha-beta-depleted transplantation in children. Study results and limitations: Diversity of TCRbeta at day 60 was high in some patients, arising from surviving recipient T cells and thymic progenitors. Most T-cell counts and diversity one year after the transplant came from T cells that were newly produced.

Unique molecular identifiers were incorporated during preparation of the TCRbeta library. TCRdb independently ran MiXCR on the PCR reads; one entry per CDR3 protein. The sample includes around 16,000 distinct CDR3 sequences, approximately 4.9% seen only once; the top ten take approximately 6.9%. V was clipped by 5 bases and J by 2 bases, with 19 bases between them. The CDR3 has 17 amino acids. Germline lookup yields CDR1 SEHNR and CDR2 FQNEAQ (reference sequence). This clonotype has ten or more counts. Its antigen is as yet unknown. V is TRBV7-9 and J is TRBJ2-1, with D unclear. The source material was PBMCs, sampled before TCRalphabeta/CD19-depleted stem cell transplant. This receptor was identified in a boy under 18 with acute lymphoblastic leukemia, due to receive a stem cell transplant. The CDR3 DNA reads TGTGCCAGCAGCCCCCCCGGCCGGATTAGTACCTACAATGAGCAGTTCTTC. Translated: CASSPPGRISTYNEQFF.